The 21 T cell receptor beta chains in this list originate from one sample, sequenced in a study of blood T cell repertoires in COVID-19. Repertoires were generated with immunoSEQ multiplex PCR, while TCRdb's copy carries only in-frame clones and drops some. Of about 220,000 clones listed, 70% to 90% are singletons. The source material was peripheral blood. Receptors were obtained from a man between 40 and 49 years old with acute or convalescent COVID-19.

This rearrangement joins TRBV28 to TRBJ2-3; 7 bases align to TRBD2. CDR1 is MDHEN and CDR2 is SYDVKM in the germline V gene. This CDR3 region has 16 residues. After removal of 8 bases from V and 0 bases from J, the junction contained 11 bases not matched to a gene. The CDR3 loop is CASSPGGSPSTDTQYF. The CDR3 DNA reads as TGTGCCAGCTCCCCAGGCGGGAGCCCTAGCACAGATACGCAGTATTTT.

This chain uses TRBV19 with TRBJ1-1, with D maybe TRBD1 (6 bases). The V end lost 3 bases, the J end lost 3 bases, and 11 bases lay between the germline ends. The length of the CDR3 is 14 residues. From germline, CDR1 is LNHDA and CDR2 SQIVND (reference sequence). CDR3 loop: CASSMEAGDTEAFF. CDR3 DNA sequence: TGTGCCAGTAGTATGGAGGCAGGGGACACTGAAGCTTTCTTT. The full variable domain, its missing parts supplied by reference TRBV19 and TRBJ1-1, is DGGITQSPKYLFRKEGQNVTLSCEQNLNHDAMYWYRQDPGQGLRLIYYSQIVNDFQKGDIAEGYSVSREKKESFPLTVTSAQKNPTAFYLCASSMEAGDTEAFFGQGTRLTVV.

The V and J genes are TRBV19 and TRBJ2-7; possible D gene TRBD1, 5 bases. Germline assignment: CDR1 LNHDA and CDR2 SQIVND (reference sequence). The CDR3 sequence is 14 residues long. The V and J ends lost 3 bases and 2 bases respectively, with 11 bases between them. This CDR3 is CASSITDRAYEQYF. The CDR3 DNA reads as TGTGCCAGTAGTATTACCGACAGAGCCTACGAGCAGTACTTC.

This clone was counted a few times. J is TRBJ1-6 and V is TRBV5-1; 10 bases align to TRBD1. Germline V gene lookup returns CDR1 SGHRS and CDR2 YFSETQ. Losses at the gene ends were 5 bases for V and 7 bases for J; bases not matched to a gene: 6. This CDR3 has 15 residues. The CDR3 reads CASRSPGQGNSPLHF. Written as DNA, the CDR3 is TGCGCCAGCAGATCTCCGGGACAGGGGAATTCACCCCTCCACTTT.

This rearrangement joins TRBV25-1 to TRBJ2-7; a possible D gene is TRBD2 (5 bases). CDR3 length: 13 residues. Germline V lookup: CDR1 MGHDK, CDR2 SYGVNS. V was shortened by 4 bases and J by 3 bases, with 10 bases between the two germline ends. The CDR3 DNA reads TGTGCCAGCAGTGTCACGGGGAGCTACGAGCAGTACTTC. Translation gives CASSVTGSYEQYF.

The chain couples TRBV12-3 or TRBV12-4 to TRBJ2-7; TRBD1 aligns across 7 bases. The junction had 4 bases not matched to a gene; V was cut back by 6 bases and J by 5 bases. This CDR3 is 12 amino acids long. CDR3 bases: TGTGCCAGCAGGTACAGGGGAGACGAGCAGTACTTC. It encodes CASRYRGDEQYF.

The table lists this clone with a few counts. This chain connects TRBV2 to TRBJ2-1, with TRBD2 matching over 8 bases. CDR3 size: 14 residues. CDR1 and CDR2 from the germline V gene are SNHLY and FYNNEI. V lost 5 bases, J lost 4 bases, and 4 bases stayed unmatched. The CDR3, as DNA: TGTGCCAGCAGTCGACTAGCGCTTTACAATGAGCAGTTCTTC. Residues: CASSRLALYNEQFF.

This clone has just a few counts. The chain has TRBV5-1 and TRBJ2-7; D call uncertain. The CDR3 runs to 16 residues. Germline V gene sequence: CDR1 SGHRS, CDR2 YFSETQ. V was trimmed by 0 bases and J by 4 bases, leaving 17 bases between them. CDR3 bases: TGCGCCAGCAGCTTGGATGGAGCGAAGAGATCGTACGAGCAGTACTTC. It yields the protein CASSLDGAKRSYEQYF.

The chain recombines TRBV28 with TRBJ2-6; the D gene is possibly TRBD1 (6 bases). Germline V gene data show CDR1 as MDHEN and CDR2 as SYDVKM. The CDR3 runs to 18 residues. Trimming removed 5 bases at V and 2 bases at J, with 19 bases between. CDR3 DNA sequence: TGTGCCAGCAGTCAAGACAGGAACTTAAGGGCTGGGGCCAACGTCCTGACTTTC. Translated, it gives CASSQDRNLRAGANVLTF. The full variable domain, with the rest looked up from reference TRBV28 and TRBJ2-6, is DVKVTQSSRYLVKRTGEKVFLECVQDMDHENMFWYRQDPGLGLRLIYFSYDVKMKEKGDIPEGYSVSREKKERFSLILESASTNQTSMYLCASSQDRNLRAGANVLTFGAGSRLTVL.

This chain connects TRBV6-5 to TRBJ1-5; no definite D call. Deletions cut 0 bases from V and 6 bases from J, with 9 bases between. Germline V gene sequence: CDR1 MNHEY, CDR2 SVGAGI. The CDR3 sequence is 14 residues long. CDR3 nucleotides: TGTGCCAGCAGTTACTCGCGGGGAAGTCAGCCCCAGCATTTT. Protein product: CASSYSRGSQPQHF.

The chain joins TRBV19 to TRBJ2-5; D unresolved. Germline lookup yields CDR1 LNHDA and CDR2 SQIVND (reference sequence). The CDR3 is 13 residues long. V lost 5 bases and J 0 bases, leaving 7 bases between the germline ends. Here the CDR3 DNA reads TGTGCCAGTAGTCTAAACTACCAAGAGACCCAGTACTTC. Translated, it gives CASSLNYQETQYF. Variable domain in full (rest from reference TRBV19 and TRBJ2-5): DGGITQSPKYLFRKEGQNVTLSCEQNLNHDAMYWYRQDPGQGLRLIYYSQIVNDFQKGDIAEGYSVSREKKESFPLTVTSAQKNPTAFYLCASSLNYQETQYFGPGTRLLVL.

This clone was observed once. The sample contains more than one DNA sequence encoding this CDR3. This sequence joins TRBV7-2 and TRBJ2-7; possible D gene TRBD1, 5 bases. CDR3 length equals 15 residues. The germline CDR1 and CDR2 sequences are SGHTA and FQGNSA. Trimming took 1 base from V and 3 from J, leaving 13 bases between them. CDR3 sequence reads: CASSLGSGPSYEQYF. CDR3 bases: TGTGCCAGCAGCTTAGGATCAGGGCCGAGCTACGAGCAGTACTTC.

The chain joins TRBV29-1 to TRBJ1-5, with D perhaps matching TRBD1 (6 bases). This CDR3 has 13 amino acids. Germline assignment: CDR1 SQVTM and CDR2 ANQGSEA. Between the trimmed V and J ends, which lost 4 bases and 7 bases, there was a span of 14 bases. The CDR3, as DNA: TGCAGCGTTGCTGGGCAGGGGCTCCAGCCCCAGCATTTT. This translates into CSVAGQGLQPQHF.

This chain joins TRBV19 and TRBJ1-2; D not certain. This CDR3 contains 13 residues. CDR1 is LNHDA, CDR2 SQIVND, per germline (reference sequence). The ends were cut back, 6 bases at V and 4 bases at J, with 12 bases in the middle. CDR3 loop: CASRWEGGYGYTF. CDR3 nucleotide sequence: TGTGCCAGTAGATGGGAGGGAGGCTATGGCTACACCTTC.

Here the CDR3 DNA reads TGTGCCAGCAGCCCTAACGCCCTTTTGAGGGCCCGGGAGCAGTACTTC. Translation: CASSPNALLRAREQYF. The chain couples TRBV5-5 to TRBJ2-7, with D possibly TRBD2 on 5 matching bases. Germline V gives CDR1 SGHKS, CDR2 YYEKEE (reference sequence). The CDR3 is 16 amino acids. V was pared by 4 bases and J by 7 bases, with 24 bases between.

This clone has just one count. The rearrangement joins TRBV19 to TRBJ2-7; 10 bases map to TRBD2. This CDR3 is 15 amino acids long. Germline lookup yields CDR1 LNHDA and CDR2 SQIVND (reference sequence). Losses at the gene ends were 3 bases for V and 6 bases for J; bases not matched to a gene: 8. The CDR3 bases are TGTGCCAGTAGTATCATAGCGGGAGGACCCCTCGAGCAGTACTTC. It translates to CASSIIAGGPLEQYF. Drawing the rest from reference TRBV19 and TRBJ2-7, the complete variable domain is DGGITQSPKYLFRKEGQNVTLSCEQNLNHDAMYWYRQDPGQGLRLIYYSQIVNDFQKGDIAEGYSVSREKKESFPLTVTSAQKNPTAFYLCASSIIAGGPLEQYFGPGTRLTVT.

The rearrangement uses TRBV7-9 and TRBJ1-1; no definite D call. V shed 5 bases and J shed 0 bases, with 10 bases lying between them. Germline lookup yields CDR1 SEHNR and CDR2 FQNEAQ (reference sequence). CDR3 length equals 14 residues. The CDR3 spells CASSDLGVNTEAFF. For the CDR3, the DNA is TGTGCCAGCAGCGATTTAGGAGTGAACACTGAAGCTTTCTTT. Full variable domain (remainder filled in from reference TRBV7-9 and TRBJ1-1): DTGVSQNPRHKITKRGQNVTFRCDPISEHNRLYWYRQTLGQGPEFLTYFQNEAQLEKSRLLSDRFSAERPKGSFSTLEIQRTEQGDSAMYLCASSDLGVNTEAFFGQGTRLTVV.

V gene TRBV3-1 (or the pseudogene TRBV3-2) combines with J gene TRBJ1-2; the D gene is possibly TRBD1 (5 bases). The CDR3 is 14 residues long. Germline assignment: CDR1 LGHDT and CDR2 YNNKEL (reference sequence). V was clipped by 2 bases and J by 4 bases, with 11 bases between them. The CDR3, as DNA: TGTGCCAGCAGCCAACGGGGGGGAACCTATGGCTACACCTTC. Translated, it gives CASSQRGGTYGYTF.

This rearrangement joins TRBV28 to TRBJ1-5; tentatively, D is TRBD1 (5 bases). CDR1 is MDHEN, CDR2 SYDVKM, per germline. The germline V and J ends were trimmed by 2 bases and 1 base, with 12 bases remaining between them. There are 16 residues in the CDR3. CDR3 DNA: TGTGCCAGCAGTTTAAGCGGGGGGGACAGCAATCAGCCCCAGCATTTT. This encodes CASSLSGGDSNQPQHF.

The rearrangement joins TRBV7-2 to TRBJ2-3; 9 positions match TRBD2. V lost 3 bases to trimming and J lost 0 bases; unmatched junction nucleotides: 7. CDR1 is SGHTA and CDR2 is FQGNSA in the germline V gene. The CDR3 is 17 residues long. The CDR3 protein is CASSFGTSSFSTDTQYF. The CDR3 DNA reads TGTGCCAGCAGCTTCGGGACTAGCAGCTTTAGCACAGATACGCAGTATTTT.

The rearrangement links TRBV30 to TRBJ2-7; D may be TRBD2 (6 bases). The CDR3 runs 12 residues. Germline lookup yields CDR1 GTSNPN and CDR2 SVGIG (reference sequence). V was pared by 2 bases and J by 5 bases, with 10 bases between. The CDR3 DNA sequence: TGTGCCTGGAGTACCGGAGGGCACGAGCAGTACTTC. It translates to CAWSTGGHEQYF. Full variable domain (rest looked up from reference TRBV30 and TRBJ2-7): SQTIHQWPATLVQPVGSPLSLECTVEGTSNPNLYWYRQAAGRGLQLLFYSVGIGQISSEVPQNLSASRPQDRQFILSSKKLLLSDSGFYLCAWSTGGHEQYFGPGTRLTVT.